This is a list of T cell receptor beta chains from one sample in a study of T cell repertoires in cytomegalovirus infection. TCRdb re-derived calls from the reads in MiXCR, one entry per CDR3 protein. The table has more than 200,000 distinct CDR3 sequences, 9.1% seen once; the top ten hold roughly 15%. Sequenced input: PBMCs. All receptors derive from a human donor in good health (CMV status not recorded). Some clones in this sample may be carry-over from other donors' samples. Each CDR3 is given with its conserved first and last residue. D genes are given only for firm matches. Clone sizes are given selectively: once, few, many, or a class where the clone is expanded.

J gene: TRBJ1-1; V gene: TRBV7-9; clone size: many; D gene: -; CDR3 length: 15; CDR3 DNA: TGTGCCAGCAGCTTAAACGCAGAACCAAGGACTGAAGCTTTCTTT; CDR3 protein: CASSLNAEPRTEAFF
J gene: TRBJ2-3; V gene: TRBV28; clone size: few; D gene: -; CDR3 length: 16; CDR3 DNA: TGTGCCAGCAGTTTATTTGGGGAGCGGGGCACAGATACGCAGTATTTT; CDR3 protein: CASSLFGERGTDTQYF
J gene: TRBJ2-7; V gene: TRBV7-8; clone size: many; D gene: -; CDR3 length: 12; CDR3 DNA: TGTGCCAGCAGCTCTAGTAATAACAAGCAGTACTTC; CDR3 protein: CASSSSNNKQYF
J gene: TRBJ2-7; V gene: TRBV28; clone size: few; D gene: -; CDR3 length: 14; CDR3 DNA: TGTGCCAGCAGTTCAACAGGGTACCTCTACGAGCAGTACTTC; CDR3 protein: CASSSTGYLYEQYF
J gene: TRBJ1-1; V gene: TRBV7-2; clone size: many; D gene: -; CDR3 length: 13; CDR3 DNA: TGTGCCAGCAGCTCAGGGATGAACACTGAAGCTTTCTTT; CDR3 protein: CASSSGMNTEAFF
J gene: TRBJ1-6; V gene: TRBV7-2; clone size: many; D gene: TRBD1; CDR3 length: 15; CDR3 DNA: TGTGCCAGCAGCCCCCTGACAGGGGGAAATTCACCCCTCCACTTT; CDR3 protein: CASSPLTGGNSPLHF
J gene: TRBJ1-6; V gene: TRBV11-2; clone size: many; D gene: -; CDR3 length: 15; CDR3 DNA: TGTGCCAGCATCCCTCAAATCTCCTATAATTCACCCCTCCACTTT; CDR3 protein: CASIPQISYNSPLHF
J gene: TRBJ2-7; V gene: TRBV6-8; clone size: -; D gene: TRBD1; CDR3 length: 15; CDR3 DNA: TGTGCCAGCAGTACACAAGGACAGGGGGCAAGGGAGCAGTACTTC; CDR3 protein: CASSTQGQGAREQYF
J gene: TRBJ2-1; V gene: TRBV7-6; clone size: many; D gene: TRBD2; CDR3 length: 15; CDR3 DNA: TGTGCCAGCAGCCGGACTAGCGGGGGACCCAATGAGCAGTTCTTC; CDR3 protein: CASSRTSGGPNEQFF
J gene: TRBJ1-1; V gene: TRBV7-8; clone size: many; D gene: -; CDR3 length: 14; CDR3 DNA: TGTGCCAGCAGCTTAGGGACGGGGAAGGCTGAAGCTTTCTTT; CDR3 protein: CASSLGTGKAEAFF
J gene: TRBJ2-1; V gene: TRBV7-2; clone size: -; D gene: TRBD2; CDR3 length: 17; CDR3 DNA: TGTGCCAGCAGTCAACAGGCGGGGGGGCTCTCCTACAATGAGCAGTTCTTC; CDR3 protein: CASSQQAGGLSYNEQFF
J gene: TRBJ1-1; V gene: TRBV6-5; clone size: -; D gene: -; CDR3 length: 16; CDR3 DNA: TGTGCCAGCAGTTCAATGACAAGGGGTTATAACACTGAAGCTTTCTTT; CDR3 protein: CASSSMTRGYNTEAFF
J gene: TRBJ1-1; V gene: TRBV6-2/TRBV6-3; clone size: -; D gene: TRBD1; CDR3 length: 13; CDR3 DNA: TGTGCCAGCAGCTTCCAGGGGGCGGTGGCAGCTTTCTTT; CDR3 protein: CASSFQGAVAAFF
J gene: TRBJ1-1; V gene: TRBV7-2; clone size: -; D gene: TRBD1; CDR3 length: 15; CDR3 DNA: TGTGCCAGCAGCGCTGGACAGGGCTGGGGCACTGAAGCTTTCTTT; CDR3 protein: CASSAGQGWGTEAFF
J gene: TRBJ1-1; V gene: TRBV5-8; clone size: -; D gene: -; CDR3 length: 12; CDR3 DNA: TGTGCCAGCAGCTTGTCTGCTGCCGAAGCTTTCTTT; CDR3 protein: CASSLSAAEAFF
J gene: TRBJ2-5; V gene: TRBV7-2; clone size: many; D gene: TRBD2; CDR3 length: 18; CDR3 DNA: TGTGCCAGCAGCTCAAGAGCTACCGGGACTAGCGGGCAAGAGACCCAGTACTTC; CDR3 protein: CASSSRATGTSGQETQYF
J gene: TRBJ1-1; V gene: TRBV6-8; clone size: once; D gene: -; CDR3 length: 15; CDR3 DNA: TGTGCCAGCAGTAATCCGGGACATTCGAACACTGAAGCTTTCTTT; CDR3 protein: CASSNPGHSNTEAFF
J gene: TRBJ2-3; V gene: TRBV7-2; clone size: many; D gene: -; CDR3 length: 16; CDR3 DNA: TGTGCCAGCAGCTTAGGGGCTAGCGCTCGCACAGATACGCAGTATTTT; CDR3 protein: CASSLGASARTDTQYF
J gene: TRBJ2-4; V gene: TRBV28; clone size: many; D gene: -; CDR3 length: 16; CDR3 DNA: TGTGCCAGCAGTGCCACAGGGACCCGTGACAAAAACATTCAGTACTTC; CDR3 protein: CASSATGTRDKNIQYF
J gene: TRBJ1-2; V gene: TRBV6-2/TRBV6-3; clone size: many; D gene: -; CDR3 length: 13; CDR3 DNA: TGTGCCACCGCGCGGGGACCGAATGGCGGCTACACCTTC; CDR3 protein: CATARGPNGGYTF
J gene: TRBJ2-2; V gene: TRBV4-3; clone size: -; D gene: -; CDR3 length: 15; CDR3 DNA: TGCGCCAGCAGTCGGGACCTGATTAACACCGGGGAGCTGTTTTTT; CDR3 protein: CASSRDLINTGELFF
J gene: TRBJ2-7; V gene: TRBV6-2/TRBV6-3; clone size: many; D gene: -; CDR3 length: 16; CDR3 DNA: TGTGCCAGCAGCCAGCCGGGACACACGAGGTCCTACGAGCAGTACTTC; CDR3 protein: CASSQPGHTRSYEQYF
J gene: TRBJ1-1; V gene: TRBV7-2; clone size: many; D gene: TRBD1; CDR3 length: 17; CDR3 DNA: TGTGCCAGCAGCCCCGAGGGACAGGGAGTGGGAGGCACTGAAGCTTTCTTT; CDR3 protein: CASSPEGQGVGGTEAFF
J gene: TRBJ1-5; V gene: TRBV7-2; clone size: many; D gene: -; CDR3 length: 13; CDR3 DNA: TGTGCCAGCAGCTCACGGATGGCTCAGCCCCAGCATTTT; CDR3 protein: CASSSRMAQPQHF
J gene: TRBJ2-3; V gene: TRBV7-9; clone size: -; D gene: -; CDR3 length: 15; CDR3 DNA: TGTGCCAGCAGCTTAGTTAGACAGGGCACAGATACGCAGTATTTT; CDR3 protein: CASSLVRQGTDTQYF
J gene: TRBJ2-1; V gene: TRBV19; clone size: -; D gene: -; CDR3 length: 15; CDR3 DNA: TGTGCCAGTATGGCCCAGGGCTGGGTATACAATGAGCAGTTCTTC; CDR3 protein: CASMAQGWVYNEQFF
J gene: TRBJ2-4; V gene: TRBV20-1; clone size: -; D gene: -; CDR3 length: 15; CDR3 DNA: TGCAGTGCTAGCAAAACAGGTGTAGCCAAAAACATTCAGTACTTC; CDR3 protein: CSASKTGVAKNIQYF
J gene: TRBJ1-4; V gene: TRBV28; clone size: many; D gene: -; CDR3 length: 15; CDR3 DNA: TGTGCCAGCAGTTCATCGACAACAACTAATGAAAAACTGTTTTTT; CDR3 protein: CASSSSTTTNEKLFF
J gene: TRBJ1-6; V gene: TRBV7-9; clone size: many; D gene: -; CDR3 length: 17; CDR3 DNA: TGTGCCAGCAGCCACTCCGGGGCCGCCGGATATAATTCACCCCTCCACTTT; CDR3 protein: CASSHSGAAGYNSPLHF
J gene: TRBJ1-2; V gene: TRBV7-2; clone size: few; D gene: -; CDR3 length: 15; CDR3 DNA: TGTGCCAGCAGCTTAGTCCCAGGGGCAGGCTATGGCTACACCTTC; CDR3 protein: CASSLVPGAGYGYTF
J gene: TRBJ2-7; V gene: TRBV19; clone size: -; D gene: -; CDR3 length: 14; CDR3 DNA: TGTGCCAGTAGTAGGGGATTCGGCCCCTACGAGCAGTACTTC; CDR3 protein: CASSRGFGPYEQYF
J gene: TRBJ1-3; V gene: TRBV29-1; clone size: many; D gene: -; CDR3 length: 11; CDR3 DNA: TGCAGCGTTGAATTTTGGAACACCATATATTTT; CDR3 protein: CSVEFWNTIYF
J gene: TRBJ1-4; V gene: TRBV7-2; clone size: many; D gene: -; CDR3 length: 14; CDR3 DNA: TGTGCCAGCAGCCCACAGTCCGGGGCTGAAAAACTGTTTTTT; CDR3 protein: CASSPQSGAEKLFF
J gene: TRBJ2-7; V gene: TRBV7-2; clone size: many; D gene: -; CDR3 length: 13; CDR3 DNA: TGTGCCAGCAGCCTAACTAATTTCTACGAGCAGTACTTC; CDR3 protein: CASSLTNFYEQYF
J gene: TRBJ2-1; V gene: TRBV29-1; clone size: -; D gene: -; CDR3 length: 11; CDR3 DNA: TGCAGCGTTGACCTCTACAATGAGCAGTTCTTC; CDR3 protein: CSVDLYNEQFF
J gene: TRBJ1-1; V gene: TRBV7-2; clone size: many; D gene: TRBD1; CDR3 length: 16; CDR3 DNA: TGTGCCAGCAGCTTACAGGGGGGCCTGATGAACACTGAAGCTTTCTTT; CDR3 protein: CASSLQGGLMNTEAFF
J gene: TRBJ2-1; V gene: TRBV10-2; clone size: few; D gene: -; CDR3 length: 13; CDR3 DNA: TGCGCCAGCAGCGCTATTACGGGCAATGAGCAGTTCTTC; CDR3 protein: CASSAITGNEQFF